Sequencing of this TCR beta chain was carried out in a study of blood T cell repertoires in COVID-19. This clone showed up just a few times. Produced via immunoSEQ multiplex PCR; TCRdb's table is partial and in-frame only. This sample yields 180,000 or so clones, of which 75% to 90% are seen a single time; 5% to 8% belongs to the top ten. The trim removed 0 bases at V and 2 bases at J, leaving 3 bases unmatched. CDR3 size: 15 residues. The germline V gene has CDR1 SGHTS and CDR2 YDEGEE. This chain joins TRBV5-8 and TRBJ2-7; 9 bases are a match to TRBD2. What was sequenced was PBMCs or T cells enriched from blood (not recorded which). This receptor was taken from a man aged 40-49 years who had recovered from COVID-19. In nucleotides, the CDR3 is TGTGCCAGCAGCTTGGCCGGGACTAGCCCCTACGAGCAGTACTTC. Protein: CASSLAGTSPYEQYF. Full variable domain (missing parts from reference TRBV5-8 and TRBJ2-7): EAGVTQSPTHLIKTRGQQATLRCSPISGHTSVYWYQQALGLGLQFLLWYDEGEERNRGNFPPRFSGRQFPNYSSELNVNALELEDSALYLCASSLAGTSPYEQYFGPGTRLTVT.